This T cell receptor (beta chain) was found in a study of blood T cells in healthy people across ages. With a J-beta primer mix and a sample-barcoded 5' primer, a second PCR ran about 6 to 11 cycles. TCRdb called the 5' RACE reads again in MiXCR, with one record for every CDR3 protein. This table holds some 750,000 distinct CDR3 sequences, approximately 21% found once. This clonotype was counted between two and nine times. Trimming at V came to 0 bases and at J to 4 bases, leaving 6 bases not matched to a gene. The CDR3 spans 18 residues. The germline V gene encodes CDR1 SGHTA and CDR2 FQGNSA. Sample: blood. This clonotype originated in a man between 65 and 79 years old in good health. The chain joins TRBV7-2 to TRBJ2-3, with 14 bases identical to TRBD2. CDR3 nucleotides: TGTGCCAGCAGCTTAGCTTGGACTAGCGGGGGGAGTGCAGATACGCAGTATTTT. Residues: CASSLAWTSGGSADTQYF.